The rows below give T cell receptor beta chains drawn from one sample of a study of response to subunit inactivated influenza vaccine. From the RT-PCR reads, TCRdb called clonotypes with MiXCR, one entry per CDR3 protein. The data hold hundreds of thousands of distinct CDR3 sequences, with around 15% observed a single time. This sample comprised PBMCs from blood, obtained 14 days before vaccination. The origin of the receptors is a man aged 45-65 years who received an inactivated influenza vaccine. Each CDR3 is given with its conserved first and last residue. The D gene is left open where the match is weak. Clone size is not always given. Where it is, it says once, few, many or a class for expanded clones.

cdr3_nt: TGTGCCAGCAGCCCGCAGGGGGCTGCTGAAAAACTGTTTTTT
cdr3_aa: CASSPQGAAEKLFF
v_call: TRBV7-8
d_call: TRBD1
clone_size: -
j_call: TRBJ1-4

cdr3_nt: TGTGCCAGTAGTATGCGTTTTAGCGGGAGCCTCCGCACCGGGGAGCTGTTTTTT
cdr3_aa: CASSMRFSGSLRTGELFF
v_call: TRBV19
d_call: TRBD2
clone_size: few
j_call: TRBJ2-2

cdr3_nt: TGTGCCAGCACCCACGCAGCCGAAGCTTTCTTT
cdr3_aa: CASTHAAEAFF
v_call: TRBV12-3/TRBV12-4
d_call: -
clone_size: -
j_call: TRBJ1-1

cdr3_nt: TGTGCCAGCAGTCCTCGGAGCTCCTACAATGAGCAGTTCTTC
cdr3_aa: CASSPRSSYNEQFF
v_call: TRBV12-3/TRBV12-4
d_call: -
clone_size: -
j_call: TRBJ2-1

cdr3_nt: TGCAGTGCTAGGTGGCCGAACACTGAAGCTTTCTTT
cdr3_aa: CSARWPNTEAFF
v_call: TRBV20-1
d_call: -
clone_size: -
j_call: TRBJ1-1

cdr3_nt: TGCGCCAGCAGCTTGGTCCAGGGGGACTGGGCTTTCTTT
cdr3_aa: CASSLVQGDWAFF
v_call: TRBV5-1
d_call: TRBD1
clone_size: many
j_call: TRBJ1-1

cdr3_nt: TGTGCCAGCAGCTTGGTGGGACTAGCGGGGCAGGCAGATACGCAGTATTTT
cdr3_aa: CASSLVGLAGQADTQYF
v_call: TRBV5-6
d_call: TRBD2
clone_size: few
j_call: TRBJ2-3

cdr3_nt: TGTGCCAGCAGTTTATGGGTAGGCAATGAGCAGTTCTTC
cdr3_aa: CASSLWVGNEQFF
v_call: TRBV27
d_call: -
clone_size: many
j_call: TRBJ2-1

cdr3_nt: TGTGCCAGTACCCACAAGGGAAGCTCGGGGAGGTACGAGCAGTACTTC
cdr3_aa: CASTHKGSSGRYEQYF
v_call: TRBV19
d_call: -
clone_size: -
j_call: TRBJ2-7

cdr3_nt: TGTGCCAGCAGTTTCAGGGTGCCTGAAAAACTGTTTTTT
cdr3_aa: CASSFRVPEKLFF
v_call: TRBV12-3/TRBV12-4
d_call: -
clone_size: -
j_call: TRBJ1-4

cdr3_nt: TGCGCCAGCACTAATCGGGGCGATTCAACTAATGAAAAACTGTTTTTT
cdr3_aa: CASTNRGDSTNEKLFF
v_call: TRBV5-1
d_call: -
clone_size: many
j_call: TRBJ1-4

cdr3_nt: TGCAGCGTTGTGTTACAGGGGAGGGGAGAGACCCAGTACTTC
cdr3_aa: CSVVLQGRGETQYF
v_call: TRBV29-1
d_call: -
clone_size: few
j_call: TRBJ2-5

cdr3_nt: TGTGCCAGCAGCTTCGAAGGGGGCACAGATACGCAGTATTTT
cdr3_aa: CASSFEGGTDTQYF
v_call: TRBV12-3/TRBV12-4
d_call: -
clone_size: -
j_call: TRBJ2-3

cdr3_nt: TGCAGTGCTAGTCTGCTAGATGCCCCCTTGAACACCGGGGAGCTGTTTTTT
cdr3_aa: CSASLLDAPLNTGELFF
v_call: TRBV20-1
d_call: -
clone_size: -
j_call: TRBJ2-2

cdr3_nt: TGCGCCAGCAGCCTCCAGGGGGCCGGATTATCTGGGGCCAACGTCCTGACTTTC
cdr3_aa: CASSLQGAGLSGANVLTF
v_call: TRBV5-1
d_call: TRBD1
clone_size: -
j_call: TRBJ2-6

cdr3_nt: TGTGCCAGCAGTTTTCTAGCGGGGGCGTCCTACGAGCAGTACTTC
cdr3_aa: CASSFLAGASYEQYF
v_call: TRBV28
d_call: TRBD2
clone_size: few
j_call: TRBJ2-7

cdr3_nt: TGTGCCAGCACCTGGGGGAGGCCGTACCAAGAGACCCAGTACTTC
cdr3_aa: CASTWGRPYQETQYF
v_call: TRBV7-2
d_call: -
clone_size: few
j_call: TRBJ2-5

cdr3_nt: TGTGCCAGCAGCTTAGCAACTTGGGGTAAAGAGACCCAGTACTTC
cdr3_aa: CASSLATWGKETQYF
v_call: TRBV11-2
d_call: -
clone_size: few
j_call: TRBJ2-5

cdr3_nt: TGTGCCAGCAGGGGGGGACGGATAATCGGGGAGCTGTTTTTT
cdr3_aa: CASRGGRIIGELFF
v_call: TRBV2
d_call: -
clone_size: -
j_call: TRBJ2-2

cdr3_nt: TGCGCCAGCAGCCAGGAACCGGGACTCTTAAAAGAGACCCAGTACTTC
cdr3_aa: CASSQEPGLLKETQYF
v_call: TRBV4-1
d_call: -
clone_size: -
j_call: TRBJ2-5

cdr3_nt: TGTGCCATGGGCCCCGGGCTCCTCTGCTATACGCAGTATTTT
cdr3_aa: CAMGPGLLCYTQYF
v_call: TRBV28
d_call: -
clone_size: -
j_call: TRBJ2-3

cdr3_nt: TGTGCCAGCAGTCCCCCCCGATGGAATCAGTTCTTC
cdr3_aa: CASSPPRWNQFF
v_call: TRBV28
d_call: -
clone_size: few
j_call: TRBJ2-1

cdr3_nt: TGTGCCAGCACCCGAAGGGGAAATCAGCCCCAGCATTTT
cdr3_aa: CASTRRGNQPQHF
v_call: TRBV2
d_call: -
clone_size: few
j_call: TRBJ1-5

cdr3_nt: TGCAGTGCTAGGGAGTCCTTCAATCAGCCCCAGCATTTT
cdr3_aa: CSARESFNQPQHF
v_call: TRBV20-1
d_call: -
clone_size: few
j_call: TRBJ1-5

cdr3_nt: TGCGCCAGCAGTGTGACAGACGGGGTAGATACGCAGTATTTT
cdr3_aa: CASSVTDGVDTQYF
v_call: TRBV10-2
d_call: -
clone_size: -
j_call: TRBJ2-3

cdr3_nt: TGTGCCAGCAGTTTAAGGACAGGGATTCCGTTGAACTTC
cdr3_aa: CASSLRTGIPLNF
v_call: TRBV28
d_call: TRBD1
clone_size: few
j_call: TRBJ2-4

cdr3_nt: TGTGCCAGCAGTTTAACGGGGGGGCATGAGCAGTTCTTC
cdr3_aa: CASSLTGGHEQFF
v_call: TRBV12-3/TRBV12-4
d_call: TRBD2
clone_size: -
j_call: TRBJ2-1

cdr3_nt: TGCAGCGTGGACCGTCCGGGACAGGTTGCCTATGGCTACACCTTC
cdr3_aa: CSVDRPGQVAYGYTF
v_call: TRBV29-1
d_call: TRBD1
clone_size: -
j_call: TRBJ1-2

cdr3_nt: TGTGCCAGCAGCGCGCATCAGGGCCAGGGAAACATTCAGTACTTC
cdr3_aa: CASSAHQGQGNIQYF
v_call: TRBV28
d_call: -
clone_size: few
j_call: TRBJ2-4

cdr3_nt: TGTGCCAGCAGCCACGGGTCTTCTTTAGGCTATGGCTACACCTTC
cdr3_aa: CASSHGSSLGYGYTF
v_call: TRBV28
d_call: -
clone_size: few
j_call: TRBJ1-2